These 20 T cell receptor beta chains share one sample of origin, sequenced in a study of CD8+ T cells in alopecia areata (dated by TCRdb to 2016 to 2018). The time point label here, explained by the study, means: baseline before oral tofacitinib. Preparation of the library involved the immunoSEQ multiplex PCR assay. For TCR sequencing, RNA was extracted from every sample and reverse transcribed into cDNA to serve as template. Not all clones reach the TCRdb copy of this immuneACCESS table, which keeps in-frame sequences only. Checked studies attribute under half of the gap to unresolved V genes and leave the rest unexplained. Recorded for this sample are roughly 130,000 clones; 58% of them occurred a single time. Less than 5.5% of the sample is in the top ten clones. This material consisted of CD4+ T cells sorted from blood, taken at week 0. The receptors originated from a human donor with alopecia areata.

The chain uses TRBV6-5 and TRBJ1-5; D not certain. V shed 5 bases and J shed 6 bases, with 8 bases lying between them. The V gene's germline CDR1 is MNHEY and CDR2 SVGAGI. This CDR3 has 12 amino acids. DNA for the CDR3: TGTGCCAGCAGTACGGATGTTCAGCCCCAGCATTTT. It encodes CASSTDVQPQHF.

The V and J genes are TRBV6-5 and TRBJ2-7, with a possible D match to TRBD2 (6 bases). This CDR3 contains 12 residues. Germline V gene lookup returns CDR1 MNHEY and CDR2 SVGAGI. V was shortened by 8 bases and J by 2 bases, with 10 bases between the two germline ends. The CDR3 nucleotides read TGTGCCAGCCTTAGCGGTACCTACGAGCAGTACTTC. Translated, it gives CASLSGTYEQYF.

This clone appeared a few times. The rearrangement uses TRBV29-1 and TRBJ2-3; D may be TRBD2 (5 bases). V shed 2 bases and J shed 3 bases, with 12 bases lying between them. The germline gives CDR1 SQVTM, CDR2 ANQGSEA. This CDR3 comprises 14 residues. The CDR3 reads CSVERQPGTDTQYF. As DNA, the CDR3 is TGCAGCGTTGAACGGCAGCCGGGGACAGATACGCAGTATTTT.

The chain carries TRBV5-1 and TRBJ2-4, with TRBD2 matching over 11 bases. Trimming removed 4 bases from V and 5 bases from J; junction bases left unmatched: 2. The CDR3 sequence is 14 residues long. Per germline, CDR1 SGHRS and CDR2 YFSETQ. The CDR3 nucleotides read TGCGCCAGCAGCGCTAGCGGGAGGCAAAACATTCAGTACTTC. Its translation is CASSASGRQNIQYF.

J is TRBJ1-2 and V is TRBV10-3, with D possibly TRBD1 on 5 matching bases. Germline CDR1 reads ENHRY; CDR2 reads SYGVKD. The CDR3 is made up of 12 amino acids. The germline V and J ends were trimmed by 10 bases and 4 bases, with 13 bases remaining between them. This CDR3 is CATRDSPYGYTF. CDR3 bases: TGTGCCACCAGAGACAGTCCCTATGGCTACACCTTC.

V gene TRBV18 combines with J gene TRBJ1-2; D unresolved. Trimming pared 3 bases from V and 8 bases from J, leaving 7 bases between. Germline-derived CDR1 and CDR2 are KGHSH and LQKENI. This CDR3 is 11 amino acids long. The CDR3 sequence: CASSPDLGYTF. The DNA of the CDR3 is TGTGCCAGCTCACCGGACTTGGGCTACACCTTC.

The V call is TRBV6-5, the J call TRBJ1-2; weak D call: TRBD1 (6 bases). Deletions cut 5 bases from V and 3 bases from J, with 16 bases between. Germline V gene lookup returns CDR1 MNHEY and CDR2 SVGAGI. The CDR3 has 15 amino acids. CDR3 nucleotide sequence: TGTGCCAGCAGTCCGGGCGGGGGGCTTGACTATGGCTACACCTTC. Translation: CASSPGGGLDYGYTF.

The chain links TRBV4-2 to TRBJ2-1; the match to TRBD2 covers 12 bases. Trimming cost V 2 bases and J 8 bases; bases outside gene matches: 4. The CDR3 has 15 amino acids. The V gene's germline CDR1 is LGHNA and CDR2 YNFKEQ. The DNA of the CDR3 is TGTGCCAGCAGCCAACGTCTAGCGGGGGGGGATGAGCAGTTCTTC. It codes for CASSQRLAGGDEQFF.

The chain recombines TRBV5-1 with TRBJ2-3; D unresolved. CDR3 length: 14 amino acids. Trimming removed 3 bases at V and 2 bases at J, with 10 bases between. Germline V CDR1 and CDR2: SGHRS, YFSETQ. The DNA for the CDR3 is TGCGCCAGCAGCTCGGCAATGCACACAGATACGCAGTATTTT. It codes for CASSSAMHTDTQYF.

V usage is TRBV27 and J usage is TRBJ2-1; 9 nucleotides agree with TRBD1. Germline CDR1 MNHEY, CDR2 SMNVEV (reference sequence). Trimming removed 6 bases from V and 9 bases from J; junction bases left unmatched: 12. The CDR3 extends over 15 amino acids. Written as DNA, the CDR3 is TGTGCCAGCAGCGACCCGGGACAGGGTGACAGTGAGCAGTTCTTC. This sequence encodes CASSDPGQGDSEQFF.

The chain uses TRBV6-6 and TRBJ2-1; D gene uncertain. In germline, CDR1 is MNHNY, CDR2 SVGAGI (reference sequence). The V gene lost 4 bases and the J gene lost 6 bases, with 7 bases spanning the gap. This CDR3 is 12 amino acids long. The DNA for the CDR3 is TGTGCCAGCAGTTTTGACACCAATGAGCAGTTCTTC. Its protein product is CASSFDTNEQFF.

The chain combines TRBV6-1 with TRBJ1-1; D is undetermined. Germline assignment: CDR1 MNHNS and CDR2 SASEGT. The CDR3 covers 13 residues. The V and J ends lost 8 bases and 0 bases respectively, with 10 bases between them. CDR3 sequence reads: CASEENMNTEAFF. CDR3 nucleotide sequence: TGTGCCAGCGAAGAGAACATGAACACTGAAGCTTTCTTT.

A remark on this clone: The same CDR3 can be traced to other DNA sequences in this sample. The rearrangement uses TRBV6-6 and TRBJ2-5; 10 nucleotides align to TRBD1. CDR3 length: 14 residues. Germline assignment: CDR1 MNHNY and CDR2 SVGAGI (reference sequence). Unmatched junction bases numbered 6, after V lost 4 bases and J lost 7 bases. The CDR3 DNA follows: TGTGCCAGCAGTTTAGGGACAGGGGAGGCGACCCAGTACTTC. It codes for CASSLGTGEATQYF.

This clone was seen only a few times. This chain connects TRBV2 to TRBJ1-2; 8 positions agree with TRBD1. CDR3 size: 14 residues. The V and J ends lost 4 bases and 4 bases, in that order; junction bases with no gene match: 5. The germline V gene encodes CDR1 SNHLY and CDR2 FYNNEI. As DNA, the CDR3 is TGTGCCAGCAGTGTTGACAGGGGCTCCTATGGCTACACCTTC. Protein product: CASSVDRGSYGYTF.

V gene TRBV7-2 combines with J gene TRBJ2-5; D not resolved. Per the germline V gene, CDR1 is SGHTA and CDR2 is FQGNSA. This CDR3 has 13 residues. The V and J ends lost 1 base and 4 bases respectively, with 7 bases between them. This CDR3 is CASSLDLRETQYF. The CDR3 nucleotides are TGTGCCAGCAGCTTAGATTTACGAGAGACCCAGTACTTC.

The rearrangement joins TRBV7-8 to TRBJ2-5, with 15 bases fitting TRBD2. CDR1 and CDR2 from the germline V gene are SGHVS and FQNEAQ. The CDR3 runs 17 residues. V shed 5 bases, J shed 5 bases, and the junction held 9 bases outside the gene matches. In nucleotides, the CDR3 is TGTGCCAGCAGCCCTAGAAGGACTAGCGGGGGGGCGGAGACCCAGTACTTC. As protein: CASSPRRTSGGAETQYF.

The sample holds a few counts of this clone. This rearrangement joins TRBV29-1 to TRBJ2-3, with 7 bases matching TRBD2. V lost 3 bases to trimming and J lost 3 bases; unmatched junction nucleotides: 6. This CDR3 has 14 amino acids. The germline V gene encodes CDR1 SQVTM and CDR2 ANQGSEA. The CDR3, as DNA: TGCAGCGTTGACAGGGAGGGATTTACAGATACGCAGTATTTT. It yields the protein CSVDREGFTDTQYF.

The chain has TRBV10-3 and TRBJ1-1; unclear D gene. This CDR3 region has 13 residues. V dropped 6 bases and J dropped 1 base, with 9 bases sitting between them. Germline loops: CDR1 ENHRY, CDR2 SYGVKD. The CDR3 bases are TGTGCCATCAGAGTTACAGCGAACACTGAAGCTTTCTTT. It codes for CAIRVTANTEAFF.

This clone was detected once. The J gene is TRBJ2-7, the V gene TRBV9; D call uncertain. Looked up from germline, CDR1 is SGDLS and CDR2 is YYNGEE. The CDR3 contains 13 residues. The V end was cut by 0 bases, the J end by 3 bases, with 7 bases between. Here the CDR3 reads CASSVDPGYEQYF. DNA of the CDR3: TGTGCCAGCAGCGTAGATCCAGGCTACGAGCAGTACTTC.

J is TRBJ2-7 and V is TRBV7-2, with 9 nucleotides matching TRBD1. The CDR3 runs 12 residues. The junction had 3 bases not matched to a gene; V was cut back by 5 bases and J by 7 bases. Per the germline V gene, CDR1 is SGHTA and CDR2 is FQGNSA. The CDR3 here is CASSPGQGEQYF. Here the CDR3 DNA reads TGTGCCAGCAGCCCCGGACAGGGGGAGCAGTACTTC.